The 10 T cell receptor beta chains in this list originate from one sample, sequenced in a study of monozygotic twins with inflammatory bowel disease. Each CDR3 protein gets one entry in TCRdb, which reprocessed the 5' RACE reads and gives no DNA. This listing includes fewer than 400,000 distinct CDR3 sequences. Sequencing used blood. Receptors originate from a human donor with ulcerative colitis or Crohn's disease, or a healthy co-twin of an affected twin (not recorded which).

The chain has TRBV5-4 and TRBJ2-3; lacking DNA, the TRBD2 call made by TCRdb goes unchecked. Germline values: CDR1 SGHNT, CDR2 YYREEE (reference sequence). This CDR3 is built from 15 residues. This CDR3 is CASSLVPRDSDTQYF.

The rearrangement uses TRBV12-3 or TRBV12-4 and TRBJ1-1; checking the TCRdb D call of TRBD1 is not possible without DNA. The CDR3 runs to 12 residues. The CDR3 sequence is CASGGLNTEAFF.

The chain combines TRBV5-1 with TRBJ2-7; the TRBD1 assignment by TCRdb is unverifiable without DNA. CDR3 length: 15 amino acids. CDR1 and CDR2 from the germline V gene are SGHRS and YFSETQ. The CDR3 sequence: CASSLGTGISYEQYF.

The chain combines TRBV6-5 with TRBJ1-6. CDR1 is MNHEY and CDR2 is SVGAGI in the germline V gene. CDR3 length: 13 amino acids. CDR3 sequence: CATVDKYNSPLHF.

CDR3: CASTRRTQETQYF. V gene TRBV12-3 or TRBV12-4 combines with J gene TRBJ2-5. The CDR3 runs 13 residues.

V is TRBV7-7 and J is TRBJ2-3; the TCRdb D gene call, TRBD1, has no DNA to confirm it. This CDR3 region has 15 residues. Germline V CDR1 and CDR2: SSHAT, FNYEAQ (reference sequence). CDR3 residues: CASSVGGGDADMQYF. The full variable domain, completed using reference TRBV7-7 and TRBJ2-3, is GAGVSQSPRYKVTKRGQDVTLRCDPISSHATLYWYQQALGQGPEFLTYFNYEAQPDKSGLPSDRFSAERPEGSISTLTIQRTEQRDSAMYRCASSVGGGDADMQYFGPGTRLTVL.

V is TRBV7-2 and J is TRBJ2-5; without DNA, the TCRdb call of TRBD2 cannot be checked. Germline values: CDR1 SGHTA, CDR2 FQGNSA. This CDR3 is built from 17 residues. The CDR3 loop is CASSLDSGLAGQETQYF.

The V and J genes are TRBV12-3 or TRBV12-4 and TRBJ2-1. This CDR3 is built from 11 residues. CDR3 sequence reads: CASSLHNEQFF.

This chain connects TRBV20-1 to TRBJ2-7; TCRdb returns TRBD1, unconfirmable since there is no DNA. CDR1 is DFQATT, CDR2 SNEGSKA, per germline (reference sequence). The CDR3 is 14 amino acids. CDR3 loop: CSTKTQGWTYEQYF.

The CDR3 here is CASSLVVGGASGHEQYF. The J gene is TRBJ2-7, the V gene TRBV7-2; with no DNA, the TCRdb D assignment of TRBD1 cannot be verified. The CDR3 covers 17 residues. The germline V gene encodes CDR1 SGHTA and CDR2 FQGNSA.